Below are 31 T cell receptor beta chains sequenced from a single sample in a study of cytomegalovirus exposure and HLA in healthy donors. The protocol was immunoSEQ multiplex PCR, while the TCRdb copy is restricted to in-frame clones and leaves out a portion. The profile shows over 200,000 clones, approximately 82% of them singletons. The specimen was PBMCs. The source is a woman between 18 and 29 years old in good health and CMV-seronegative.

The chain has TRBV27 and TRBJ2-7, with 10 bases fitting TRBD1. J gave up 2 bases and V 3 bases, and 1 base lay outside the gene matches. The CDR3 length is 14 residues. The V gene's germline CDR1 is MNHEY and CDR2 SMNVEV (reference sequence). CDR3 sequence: CASSLGQGPYEQYF. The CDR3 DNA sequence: TGTGCCAGCAGTTTGGGACAGGGGCCCTACGAGCAGTACTTC.

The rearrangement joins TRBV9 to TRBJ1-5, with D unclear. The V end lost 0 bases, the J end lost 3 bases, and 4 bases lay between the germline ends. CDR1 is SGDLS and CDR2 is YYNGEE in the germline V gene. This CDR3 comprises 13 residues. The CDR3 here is CASSVDNNQPQHF. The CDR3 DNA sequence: TGTGCCAGCAGCGTAGACAACAATCAGCCCCAGCATTTT.

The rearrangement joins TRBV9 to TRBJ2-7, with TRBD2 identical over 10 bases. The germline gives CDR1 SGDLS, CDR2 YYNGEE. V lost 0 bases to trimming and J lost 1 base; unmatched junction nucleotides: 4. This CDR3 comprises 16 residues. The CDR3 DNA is TGTGCCAGCAGCGTAGGCCTAGCGGGGGTTTCCTACGAGCAGTACTTC. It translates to CASSVGLAGVSYEQYF.

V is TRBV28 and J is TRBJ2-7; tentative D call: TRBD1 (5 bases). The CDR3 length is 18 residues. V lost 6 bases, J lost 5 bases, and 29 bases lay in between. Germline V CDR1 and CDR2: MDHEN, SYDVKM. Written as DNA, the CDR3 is TGTGCCAGCAGCTCCACCCAAGGAGTCCAGGGATTTGACCACGAGCAGTACTTC. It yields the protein CASSSTQGVQGFDHEQYF.

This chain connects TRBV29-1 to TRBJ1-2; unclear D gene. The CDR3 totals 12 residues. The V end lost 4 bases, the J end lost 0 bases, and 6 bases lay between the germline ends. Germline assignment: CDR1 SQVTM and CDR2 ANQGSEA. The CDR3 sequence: CSVVSANYGYTF. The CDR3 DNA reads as TGCAGCGTTGTATCGGCTAACTATGGCTACACCTTC.

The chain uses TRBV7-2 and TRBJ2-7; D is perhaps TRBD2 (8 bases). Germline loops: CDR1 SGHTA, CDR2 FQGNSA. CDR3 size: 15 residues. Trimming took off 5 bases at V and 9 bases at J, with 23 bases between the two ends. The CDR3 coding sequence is TGTGCCAGCAGCCAGGGGGGGGCGGGAGGAGAAACGCAGTACTTC. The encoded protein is CASSQGGAGGETQYF. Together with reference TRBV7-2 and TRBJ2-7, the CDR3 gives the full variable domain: GAGVSQSPSNKVTEKGKDVELRCDPISGHTALYWYRQSLGQGLEFLIYFQGNSAPDKSGLPSDRFSAERTGGSVSTLTIQRTQQEDSAVYLCASSQGGAGGETQYFGPGTRLTVT.

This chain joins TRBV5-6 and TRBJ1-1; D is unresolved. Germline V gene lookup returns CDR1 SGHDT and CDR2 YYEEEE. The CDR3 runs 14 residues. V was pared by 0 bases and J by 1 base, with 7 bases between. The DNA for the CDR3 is TGTGCCAGCAGCTTGGATCCGAAGAACACTGAAGCTTTCTTT. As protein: CASSLDPKNTEAFF. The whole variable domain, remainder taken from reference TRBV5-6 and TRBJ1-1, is DAGVTQSPTHLIKTRGQQVTLRCSPKSGHDTVSWYQQALGQGPQFIFQYYEEEERQRGNFPDRFSGHQFPNYSSELNVNALLLGDSALYLCASSLDPKNTEAFFGQGTRLTVV.

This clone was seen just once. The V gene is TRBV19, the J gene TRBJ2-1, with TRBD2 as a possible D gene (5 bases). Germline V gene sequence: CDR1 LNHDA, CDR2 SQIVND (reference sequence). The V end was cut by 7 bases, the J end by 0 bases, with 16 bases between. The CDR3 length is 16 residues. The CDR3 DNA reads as TGTGCCAGTATGGATCCTCTGGGGAGCTCCTACAATGAGCAGTTCTTC. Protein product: CASMDPLGSSYNEQFF.

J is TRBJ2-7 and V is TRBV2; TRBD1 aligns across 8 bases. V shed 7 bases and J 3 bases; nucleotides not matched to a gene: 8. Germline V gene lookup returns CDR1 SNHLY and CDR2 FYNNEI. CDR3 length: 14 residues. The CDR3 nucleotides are TGTGCCAGCAATAGACAGGGGATAAACTACGAGCAGTACTTC. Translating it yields CASNRQGINYEQYF.

The CDR3 reads CASSPPGGIQETQYF. The CDR3 nucleotides read TGTGCCAGCAGCCCCCCAGGAGGTATTCAAGAGACCCAGTACTTC. The chain joins TRBV6-6 to TRBJ2-5; perhaps TRBD2 as D (5 bases). V was clipped by 6 bases and J by 2 bases, with 16 bases between them. CDR3 length equals 15 residues. The V gene's germline CDR1 is MNHNY and CDR2 SVGAGI (reference sequence).

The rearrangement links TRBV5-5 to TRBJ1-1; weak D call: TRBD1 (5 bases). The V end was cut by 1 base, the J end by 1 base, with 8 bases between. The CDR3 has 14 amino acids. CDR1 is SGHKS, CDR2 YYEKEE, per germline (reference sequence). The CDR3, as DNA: TGTGCCAGCAGCTTGAGCGGGGGGAACACTGAAGCTTTCTTT. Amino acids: CASSLSGGNTEAFF.

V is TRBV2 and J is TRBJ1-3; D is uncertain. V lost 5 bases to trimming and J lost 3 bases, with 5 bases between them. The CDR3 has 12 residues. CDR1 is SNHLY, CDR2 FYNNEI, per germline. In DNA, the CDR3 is TGTGCCAGCAGTTTTAATGGAAACACCATATATTTT. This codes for CASSFNGNTIYF.

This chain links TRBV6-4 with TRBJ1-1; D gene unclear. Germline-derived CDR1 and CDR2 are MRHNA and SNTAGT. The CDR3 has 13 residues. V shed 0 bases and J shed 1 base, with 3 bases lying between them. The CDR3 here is CASSDSQNTEAFF. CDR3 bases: TGTGCCAGCAGTGACTCGCAGAACACTGAAGCTTTCTTT.

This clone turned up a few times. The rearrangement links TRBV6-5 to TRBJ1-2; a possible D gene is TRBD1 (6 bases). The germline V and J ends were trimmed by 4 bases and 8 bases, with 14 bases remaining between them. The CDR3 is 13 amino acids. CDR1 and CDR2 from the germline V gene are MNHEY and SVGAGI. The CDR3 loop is CASSLGQGNGYTF. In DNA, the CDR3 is TGTGCCAGCAGTTTAGGGCAGGGGAACGGCTACACCTTC.

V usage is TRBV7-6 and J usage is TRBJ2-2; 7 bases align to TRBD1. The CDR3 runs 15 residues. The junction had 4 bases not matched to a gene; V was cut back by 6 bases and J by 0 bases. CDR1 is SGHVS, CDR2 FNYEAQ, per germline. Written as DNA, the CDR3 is TGTGCCAGCAGAAGGGACAGCACGAACACCGGGGAGCTGTTTTTT. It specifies CASRRDSTNTGELFF.

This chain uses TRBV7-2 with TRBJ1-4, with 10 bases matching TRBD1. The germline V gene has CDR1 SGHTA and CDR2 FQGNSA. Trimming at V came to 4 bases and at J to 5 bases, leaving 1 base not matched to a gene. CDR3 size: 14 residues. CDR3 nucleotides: TGTGCCAGCAGCTGGACAGGGGGGAATGAAAAACTGTTTTTT. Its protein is CASSWTGGNEKLFF.

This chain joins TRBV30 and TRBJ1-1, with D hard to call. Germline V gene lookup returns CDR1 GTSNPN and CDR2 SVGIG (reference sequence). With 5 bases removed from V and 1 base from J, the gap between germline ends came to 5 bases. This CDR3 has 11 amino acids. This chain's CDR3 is CAWQGNTEAFF. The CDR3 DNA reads TGTGCCTGGCAAGGGAACACTGAAGCTTTCTTT.

CDR3 DNA sequence: TGTGCCAGCAGCTCCCTGGGCAGGAACTATGGCTACACCTTC. Translating gives CASSSLGRNYGYTF. The chain couples TRBV6-5 to TRBJ1-2; D is ambiguous. The length of the CDR3 is 14 residues. Germline CDR1 and CDR2: MNHEY and SVGAGI. V was clipped by 6 bases and J by 2 bases, with 13 bases between them.

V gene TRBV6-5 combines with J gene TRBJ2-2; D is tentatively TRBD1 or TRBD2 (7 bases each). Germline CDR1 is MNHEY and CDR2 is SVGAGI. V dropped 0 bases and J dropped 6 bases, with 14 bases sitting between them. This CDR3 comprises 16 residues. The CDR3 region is CASSYSRRGRAGELFF. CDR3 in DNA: TGTGCCAGCAGTTACTCTCGCAGGGGGAGGGCCGGGGAGCTGTTTTTT.

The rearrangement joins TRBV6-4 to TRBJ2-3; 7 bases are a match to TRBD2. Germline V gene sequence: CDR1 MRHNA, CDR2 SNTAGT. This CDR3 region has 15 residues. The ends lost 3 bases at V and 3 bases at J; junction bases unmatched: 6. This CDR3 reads CASSERGEVTDTQYF. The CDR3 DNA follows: TGTGCCAGCAGTGAACGGGGGGAGGTTACAGATACGCAGTATTTT.

CDR3 residues: CASRVVRGASEQFF. The CDR3, as DNA: TGTGCCAGCAGGGTGGTACGGGGGGCCTCTGAGCAGTTCTTC. The genes are TRBV2 and TRBJ2-1; weak D call: TRBD2 (7 bases). There are 14 residues in the CDR3. Germline V gene data show CDR1 as SNHLY and CDR2 as FYNNEI. Trimming took 6 bases from V and 9 from J, leaving 18 bases between them.

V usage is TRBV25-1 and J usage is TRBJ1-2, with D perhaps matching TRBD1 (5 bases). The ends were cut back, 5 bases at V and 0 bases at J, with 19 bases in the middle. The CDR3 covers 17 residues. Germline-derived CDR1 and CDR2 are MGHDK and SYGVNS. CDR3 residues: CASSRGTDDLANYGYTF. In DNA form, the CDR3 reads TGTGCCAGCAGTAGAGGGACGGATGATCTAGCTAACTATGGCTACACCTTC.

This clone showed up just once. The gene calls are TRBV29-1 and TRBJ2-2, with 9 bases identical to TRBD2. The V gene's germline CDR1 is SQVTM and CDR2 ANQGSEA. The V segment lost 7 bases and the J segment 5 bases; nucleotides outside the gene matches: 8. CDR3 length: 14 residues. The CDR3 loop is CSAWTSVATGELFF. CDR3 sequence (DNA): TGCAGCGCGTGGACTAGCGTTGCAACCGGGGAGCTGTTTTTT.

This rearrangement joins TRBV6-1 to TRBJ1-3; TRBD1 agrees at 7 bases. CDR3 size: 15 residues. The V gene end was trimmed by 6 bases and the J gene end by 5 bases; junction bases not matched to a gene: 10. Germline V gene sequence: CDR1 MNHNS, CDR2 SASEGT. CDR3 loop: CASSAYRGGRNTIYF. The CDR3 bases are TGTGCCAGCAGCGCCTACAGGGGAGGAAGAAACACCATATATTTT.

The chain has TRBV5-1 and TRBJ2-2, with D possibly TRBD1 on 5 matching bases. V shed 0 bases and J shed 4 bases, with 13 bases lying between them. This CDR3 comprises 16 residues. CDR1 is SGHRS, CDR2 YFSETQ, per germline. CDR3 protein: CASSLDQGRRTGELFF. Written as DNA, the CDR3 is TGCGCCAGCAGCTTGGATCAGGGTAGGCGCACCGGGGAGCTGTTTTTT.

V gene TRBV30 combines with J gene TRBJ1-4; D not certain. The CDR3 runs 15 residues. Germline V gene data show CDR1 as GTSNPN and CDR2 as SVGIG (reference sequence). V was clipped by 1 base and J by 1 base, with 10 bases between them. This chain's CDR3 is CAWSGLEGTNEKLFF. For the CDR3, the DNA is TGTGCCTGGAGTGGACTCGAGGGAACTAATGAAAAACTGTTTTTT.

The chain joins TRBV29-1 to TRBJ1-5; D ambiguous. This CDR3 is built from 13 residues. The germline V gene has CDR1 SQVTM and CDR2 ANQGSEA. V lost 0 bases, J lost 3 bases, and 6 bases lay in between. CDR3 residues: CSVEDGNNQPQHF. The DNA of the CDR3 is TGCAGCGTTGAAGATGGAAACAATCAGCCCCAGCATTTT.

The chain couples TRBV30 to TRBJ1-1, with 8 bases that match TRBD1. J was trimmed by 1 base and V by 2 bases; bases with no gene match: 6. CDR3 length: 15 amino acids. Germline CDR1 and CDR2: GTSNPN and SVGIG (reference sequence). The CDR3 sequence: CAWSPGTGTNTEAFF. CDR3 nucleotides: TGTGCCTGGAGTCCCGGGACAGGAACGAACACTGAAGCTTTCTTT.

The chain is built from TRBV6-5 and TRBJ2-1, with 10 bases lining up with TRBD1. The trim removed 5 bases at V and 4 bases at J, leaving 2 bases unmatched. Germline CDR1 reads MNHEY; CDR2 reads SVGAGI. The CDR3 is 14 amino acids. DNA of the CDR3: TGTGCCAGCAGTAGACAGGGGGCTTACAATGAGCAGTTCTTC. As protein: CASSRQGAYNEQFF.

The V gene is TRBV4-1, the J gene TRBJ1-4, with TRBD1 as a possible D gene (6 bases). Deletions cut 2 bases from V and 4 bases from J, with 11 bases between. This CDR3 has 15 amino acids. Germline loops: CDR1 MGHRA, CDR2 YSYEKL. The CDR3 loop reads CASSQLQGHNEKLFF. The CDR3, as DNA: TGCGCCAGCAGCCAACTACAGGGCCATAATGAAAAACTGTTTTTT.

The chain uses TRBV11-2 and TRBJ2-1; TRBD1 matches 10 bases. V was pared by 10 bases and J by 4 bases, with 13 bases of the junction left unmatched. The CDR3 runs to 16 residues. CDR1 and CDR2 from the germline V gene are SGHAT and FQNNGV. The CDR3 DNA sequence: TGTGCCACAAGACAGGGGGCGAGGGAAACTTACAATGAGCAGTTCTTC. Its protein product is CATRQGARETYNEQFF.